Sequencing of this TCR beta chain was carried out in a study of blood T cell repertoires in COVID-19. Overall study: There were acute and convalescent COVID-19 samples, and they came from the United States, Italy and Spain. Nucleic acid was either cDNA or gDNA, and it came from T cells, B-cell-depleted T cells, or PBMCs.

Cohorts were assigned according to the clinical history that participants reported. Two consecutive negative NP/OP PCR tests, clearance, or resolved symptoms defined Cohort 3 recovery. Some clones are missing from TCRdb's copy, which holds only in-frame ones; the method was immunoSEQ multiplex PCR. The data hold roughly 150,000 clones, with around 81% observed a single time. Germline V CDR1 and CDR2: LGHDT, YNNKEL (reference sequence). The ends were cut back, 6 bases at V and 0 bases at J, with 3 bases in the middle. This CDR3 comprises 12 residues. Sequencing was done on a sample of PBMCs or T cells enriched from blood (not recorded which). The V and J genes are TRBV3-1 (or the pseudogene TRBV3-2) and TRBJ1-3; D is uncertain. This TCR was recovered from a man between 35 and 55 years old who had recovered from COVID-19. CDR3 sequence: CASRYSGNTIYF. The DNA for the CDR3 is TGTGCCAGCAGGTACTCTGGAAACACCATATATTTT.